The 6 T cell receptor beta chains in this list originate from one sample, sequenced in a study of T cells in Graves' hyperthyroidism and ophthalmopathy. The source material, RNA transcripts, was used to amplify TCR beta CDR3 regions. In the first-round RT-PCR of the TCR CDR3, the HTBI primer set was used. One entry per CDR3 protein, called by TCRdb with MiXCR from the multiplex PCR reads. In the table there are over 650,000 distinct CDR3 sequences, over 15% of which are singletons. The sample consisted of blood. These TCRs come from a man aged 18 to 29 with Graves' hyperthyroidism.

The sample holds many counts of this clonotype. CDR3 in amino acids: CASSGGGLLGEQYF. The CDR3 coding sequence is TGTGCCAGCAGCGGAGGGGGACTGCTCGGCGAGCAGTACTTC. The V gene is TRBV7-9, the J gene TRBJ2-7, with D tentatively TRBD1 or TRBD2 (6 bases each). Germline lookup yields CDR1 SEHNR and CDR2 FQNEAQ (reference sequence). The CDR3 consists of 14 residues. Trimming removed 5 bases at V and 6 bases at J, with 17 bases between. The variable domain in full, completed from reference TRBV7-9 and TRBJ2-7, reads DTGVSQNPRHKITKRGQNVTFRCDPISEHNRLYWYRQTLGQGPEFLTYFQNEAQLEKSRLLSDRFSAERPKGSFSTLEIQRTEQGDSAMYLCASSGGGLLGEQYFGPGTRLTVT.

V and J are TRBV19 and TRBJ2-3, with 9 bases lining up with TRBD2. After removal of 9 bases from V and 3 bases from J, the junction contained 22 bases not matched to a gene. Germline CDR1 is LNHDA and CDR2 is SQIVND (reference sequence). The CDR3 loop spans 19 amino acids. The CDR3 spells CARHRLADALTVVTDTQYF. The CDR3 DNA reads TGTGCCAGACATCGACTAGCGGACGCCCTAACGGTGGTGACAGATACGCAGTATTTT.

This clonotype was detected ten times or more. V is TRBV2 and J is TRBJ2-3; tentatively, D is TRBD1 or TRBD2 (5 bases each). Germline values: CDR1 SNHLY, CDR2 FYNNEI. The length of the CDR3 is 16 residues. V was trimmed by 2 bases and J by 4 bases, leaving 16 bases between them. As DNA, the CDR3 is TGTGCCAGCAGTGAACGGGACCCTAGGTCGGCAGATACGCAGTATTTT. Its translation: CASSERDPRSADTQYF.

This clonotype occurred many times. J is TRBJ2-1 and V is TRBV12-3 or TRBV12-4, with 11 positions matching TRBD2. The J segment lost 9 bases and the V segment lost 1 base, leaving 17 bases of the junction unmatched. The CDR3 extends over 19 amino acids. The CDR3 coding sequence is TGTGCCAGCAGTTTAGTAGCGGGAGGGCCTGTTGCGCGATTCATTGAGCAGTTCTTC. It encodes CASSLVAGGPVARFIEQFF.

This clonotype was recorded a few times. The chain is built from TRBV7-9 and TRBJ1-6, with 7 bases identical to TRBD1. V was clipped by 4 bases and J by 9 bases; unmatched bases: 6. Germline V gene lookup returns CDR1 SEHNR and CDR2 FQNEAQ (reference sequence). CDR3 length equals 14 residues. The CDR3 bases are TGTGCCAGCAGCTCGACAGGGTTGGGTTCACCCCTCCACTTT. Translated: CASSSTGLGSPLHF.

This clonotype showed up many times. The V call is TRBV6-2 or TRBV6-3, the J call TRBJ2-7, with 8 bases lining up with TRBD1. Looked up from germline, CDR1 is MNHEY and CDR2 is SVGEGT. The V segment lost 4 bases and the J segment 7 bases; nucleotides outside the gene matches: 12. This CDR3 is built from 15 residues. CDR3 nucleotides: TGTGCCAGCAGTTCGGCCTGGACAGGGATTTTTGAGCAGTACTTC. Protein: CASSSAWTGIFEQYF.